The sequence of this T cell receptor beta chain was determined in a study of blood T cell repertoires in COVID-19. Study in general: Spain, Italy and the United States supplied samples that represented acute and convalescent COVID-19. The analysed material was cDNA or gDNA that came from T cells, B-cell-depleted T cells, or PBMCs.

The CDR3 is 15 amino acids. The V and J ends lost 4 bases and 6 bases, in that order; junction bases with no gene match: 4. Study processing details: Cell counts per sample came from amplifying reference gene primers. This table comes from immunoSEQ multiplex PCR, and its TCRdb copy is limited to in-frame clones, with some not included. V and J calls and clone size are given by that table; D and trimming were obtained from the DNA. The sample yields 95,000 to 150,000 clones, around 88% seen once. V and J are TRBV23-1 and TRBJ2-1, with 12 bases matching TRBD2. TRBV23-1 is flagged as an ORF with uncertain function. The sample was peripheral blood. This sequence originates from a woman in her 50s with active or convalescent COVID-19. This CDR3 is CASSPSGRALNEQFF. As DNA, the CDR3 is TGCGCCAGCAGTCCTAGCGGGAGGGCCCTCAATGAGCAGTTCTTC.